One T cell receptor beta chain is described in this entry. No antigen is known for it. This record comes from a study of cytomegalovirus exposure and HLA in healthy donors. Whole-study findings and limits: Sequences of the TCR beta chain were said to predict the HLA-A and HLA-B alleles of most subjects accurately.

The CDR3 contains 14 residues. Germline V gene data show CDR1 as GTSNPN and CDR2 as SVGIG (reference sequence). Trimming pared 0 bases from V and 8 bases from J, leaving 11 bases between. Primers: 60 Vbeta forward and 13 Jbeta reverse. Data came from immunoSEQ multiplex PCR; TCRdb stores just in-frame clones and leaves some out. The sample yields 150,000 to 200,000 clones, around 80% seen once. The TCR originated in a woman aged 40 to 49 in good health and CMV-seronegative. The chain joins TRBV30 to TRBJ1-6; no firm D call. The sequenced sample consisted of PBMCs. CDR3 in DNA: TGTGCCTGGAGTGTAGGGAGGTCGGATTCACCCCTCCACTTT. It is translated as CAWSVGRSDSPLHF.